This T cell receptor beta chain stems from a study of T cells in Graves' hyperthyroidism and ophthalmopathy. About this clonotype: As yet, its antigen is unknown.

Broader study findings: In simple terms, a model built on 13 V-J features told ophthalmopathy apart from stable hyperthyroidism. In the blood, most expanded thyroid clonotypes above 0.001 appeared as well.

From RNA transcripts, TCR beta CDR3 regions were amplified. An initial round of RT-PCR targeting the TCR CDR3 relied on the HTBI primer set. TCRdb redid the calling of the multiplex PCR reads with MiXCR, one entry per CDR3 protein. Here the sample spans more than 450,000 distinct CDR3 sequences, 14% being singletons. The CDR3 is 17 amino acids. The V end lost 0 bases, the J end lost 3 bases, and 15 bases lay between the germline ends. The germline V gene encodes CDR1 SGDLS and CDR2 YYNGEE. The chain is built from TRBV9 and TRBJ2-2, with D unresolved. This clonotype was sampled from a woman aged 40 to 50 with Graves' hyperthyroidism. The specimen was blood. The DNA of the CDR3 is TGTGCCAGCAGCGTAGCTTTCAAGCGAGGCGACACCGGGGAGCTGTTTTTT. Its translation is CASSVAFKRGDTGELFF.